The clone carrying this TCR beta chain was seen many times. What it recognizes is unknown. Unique molecular identifiers were incorporated into the prepared TCRbeta library. In TCRdb, the PCR reads were re-called with MiXCR into one record per CDR3 protein. The table lists 700,000 or so distinct CDR3 sequences, about an eighth of them singletons. The V end was cut by 0 bases, the J end by 6 bases, with 9 bases between. This CDR3 spans 14 amino acids. Germline CDR1 MGHRA, CDR2 YSYEKL. The source of the sample is a study of T-cell reconstitution after alpha-beta-depleted transplantation in children. Study observations and caveats: Newly made T cells mostly supplied T-cell counts and diversity one year after transplant. At day 60, the high TCRbeta diversity found in some patients originated from recipient T cells and thymic progenitors that had survived. Expanded graft clones numbering several hundred reportedly gave rise to alpha-beta T cells about two months after transplant.

The material was PBMCs, obtained before TCRalphabeta/CD19-depleted stem cell transplant. This receptor was taken from a girl aged 2-9 years with congenital amegakaryocytic thrombocytopenia, due to receive a stem cell transplant. This rearrangement joins TRBV4-1 to TRBJ2-1; D remains unclear. The CDR3 bases are TGCGCCAGCAGCCAAGAGTCGATAGGCAATGAGCAGTTCTTC. Its translation: CASSQESIGNEQFF.